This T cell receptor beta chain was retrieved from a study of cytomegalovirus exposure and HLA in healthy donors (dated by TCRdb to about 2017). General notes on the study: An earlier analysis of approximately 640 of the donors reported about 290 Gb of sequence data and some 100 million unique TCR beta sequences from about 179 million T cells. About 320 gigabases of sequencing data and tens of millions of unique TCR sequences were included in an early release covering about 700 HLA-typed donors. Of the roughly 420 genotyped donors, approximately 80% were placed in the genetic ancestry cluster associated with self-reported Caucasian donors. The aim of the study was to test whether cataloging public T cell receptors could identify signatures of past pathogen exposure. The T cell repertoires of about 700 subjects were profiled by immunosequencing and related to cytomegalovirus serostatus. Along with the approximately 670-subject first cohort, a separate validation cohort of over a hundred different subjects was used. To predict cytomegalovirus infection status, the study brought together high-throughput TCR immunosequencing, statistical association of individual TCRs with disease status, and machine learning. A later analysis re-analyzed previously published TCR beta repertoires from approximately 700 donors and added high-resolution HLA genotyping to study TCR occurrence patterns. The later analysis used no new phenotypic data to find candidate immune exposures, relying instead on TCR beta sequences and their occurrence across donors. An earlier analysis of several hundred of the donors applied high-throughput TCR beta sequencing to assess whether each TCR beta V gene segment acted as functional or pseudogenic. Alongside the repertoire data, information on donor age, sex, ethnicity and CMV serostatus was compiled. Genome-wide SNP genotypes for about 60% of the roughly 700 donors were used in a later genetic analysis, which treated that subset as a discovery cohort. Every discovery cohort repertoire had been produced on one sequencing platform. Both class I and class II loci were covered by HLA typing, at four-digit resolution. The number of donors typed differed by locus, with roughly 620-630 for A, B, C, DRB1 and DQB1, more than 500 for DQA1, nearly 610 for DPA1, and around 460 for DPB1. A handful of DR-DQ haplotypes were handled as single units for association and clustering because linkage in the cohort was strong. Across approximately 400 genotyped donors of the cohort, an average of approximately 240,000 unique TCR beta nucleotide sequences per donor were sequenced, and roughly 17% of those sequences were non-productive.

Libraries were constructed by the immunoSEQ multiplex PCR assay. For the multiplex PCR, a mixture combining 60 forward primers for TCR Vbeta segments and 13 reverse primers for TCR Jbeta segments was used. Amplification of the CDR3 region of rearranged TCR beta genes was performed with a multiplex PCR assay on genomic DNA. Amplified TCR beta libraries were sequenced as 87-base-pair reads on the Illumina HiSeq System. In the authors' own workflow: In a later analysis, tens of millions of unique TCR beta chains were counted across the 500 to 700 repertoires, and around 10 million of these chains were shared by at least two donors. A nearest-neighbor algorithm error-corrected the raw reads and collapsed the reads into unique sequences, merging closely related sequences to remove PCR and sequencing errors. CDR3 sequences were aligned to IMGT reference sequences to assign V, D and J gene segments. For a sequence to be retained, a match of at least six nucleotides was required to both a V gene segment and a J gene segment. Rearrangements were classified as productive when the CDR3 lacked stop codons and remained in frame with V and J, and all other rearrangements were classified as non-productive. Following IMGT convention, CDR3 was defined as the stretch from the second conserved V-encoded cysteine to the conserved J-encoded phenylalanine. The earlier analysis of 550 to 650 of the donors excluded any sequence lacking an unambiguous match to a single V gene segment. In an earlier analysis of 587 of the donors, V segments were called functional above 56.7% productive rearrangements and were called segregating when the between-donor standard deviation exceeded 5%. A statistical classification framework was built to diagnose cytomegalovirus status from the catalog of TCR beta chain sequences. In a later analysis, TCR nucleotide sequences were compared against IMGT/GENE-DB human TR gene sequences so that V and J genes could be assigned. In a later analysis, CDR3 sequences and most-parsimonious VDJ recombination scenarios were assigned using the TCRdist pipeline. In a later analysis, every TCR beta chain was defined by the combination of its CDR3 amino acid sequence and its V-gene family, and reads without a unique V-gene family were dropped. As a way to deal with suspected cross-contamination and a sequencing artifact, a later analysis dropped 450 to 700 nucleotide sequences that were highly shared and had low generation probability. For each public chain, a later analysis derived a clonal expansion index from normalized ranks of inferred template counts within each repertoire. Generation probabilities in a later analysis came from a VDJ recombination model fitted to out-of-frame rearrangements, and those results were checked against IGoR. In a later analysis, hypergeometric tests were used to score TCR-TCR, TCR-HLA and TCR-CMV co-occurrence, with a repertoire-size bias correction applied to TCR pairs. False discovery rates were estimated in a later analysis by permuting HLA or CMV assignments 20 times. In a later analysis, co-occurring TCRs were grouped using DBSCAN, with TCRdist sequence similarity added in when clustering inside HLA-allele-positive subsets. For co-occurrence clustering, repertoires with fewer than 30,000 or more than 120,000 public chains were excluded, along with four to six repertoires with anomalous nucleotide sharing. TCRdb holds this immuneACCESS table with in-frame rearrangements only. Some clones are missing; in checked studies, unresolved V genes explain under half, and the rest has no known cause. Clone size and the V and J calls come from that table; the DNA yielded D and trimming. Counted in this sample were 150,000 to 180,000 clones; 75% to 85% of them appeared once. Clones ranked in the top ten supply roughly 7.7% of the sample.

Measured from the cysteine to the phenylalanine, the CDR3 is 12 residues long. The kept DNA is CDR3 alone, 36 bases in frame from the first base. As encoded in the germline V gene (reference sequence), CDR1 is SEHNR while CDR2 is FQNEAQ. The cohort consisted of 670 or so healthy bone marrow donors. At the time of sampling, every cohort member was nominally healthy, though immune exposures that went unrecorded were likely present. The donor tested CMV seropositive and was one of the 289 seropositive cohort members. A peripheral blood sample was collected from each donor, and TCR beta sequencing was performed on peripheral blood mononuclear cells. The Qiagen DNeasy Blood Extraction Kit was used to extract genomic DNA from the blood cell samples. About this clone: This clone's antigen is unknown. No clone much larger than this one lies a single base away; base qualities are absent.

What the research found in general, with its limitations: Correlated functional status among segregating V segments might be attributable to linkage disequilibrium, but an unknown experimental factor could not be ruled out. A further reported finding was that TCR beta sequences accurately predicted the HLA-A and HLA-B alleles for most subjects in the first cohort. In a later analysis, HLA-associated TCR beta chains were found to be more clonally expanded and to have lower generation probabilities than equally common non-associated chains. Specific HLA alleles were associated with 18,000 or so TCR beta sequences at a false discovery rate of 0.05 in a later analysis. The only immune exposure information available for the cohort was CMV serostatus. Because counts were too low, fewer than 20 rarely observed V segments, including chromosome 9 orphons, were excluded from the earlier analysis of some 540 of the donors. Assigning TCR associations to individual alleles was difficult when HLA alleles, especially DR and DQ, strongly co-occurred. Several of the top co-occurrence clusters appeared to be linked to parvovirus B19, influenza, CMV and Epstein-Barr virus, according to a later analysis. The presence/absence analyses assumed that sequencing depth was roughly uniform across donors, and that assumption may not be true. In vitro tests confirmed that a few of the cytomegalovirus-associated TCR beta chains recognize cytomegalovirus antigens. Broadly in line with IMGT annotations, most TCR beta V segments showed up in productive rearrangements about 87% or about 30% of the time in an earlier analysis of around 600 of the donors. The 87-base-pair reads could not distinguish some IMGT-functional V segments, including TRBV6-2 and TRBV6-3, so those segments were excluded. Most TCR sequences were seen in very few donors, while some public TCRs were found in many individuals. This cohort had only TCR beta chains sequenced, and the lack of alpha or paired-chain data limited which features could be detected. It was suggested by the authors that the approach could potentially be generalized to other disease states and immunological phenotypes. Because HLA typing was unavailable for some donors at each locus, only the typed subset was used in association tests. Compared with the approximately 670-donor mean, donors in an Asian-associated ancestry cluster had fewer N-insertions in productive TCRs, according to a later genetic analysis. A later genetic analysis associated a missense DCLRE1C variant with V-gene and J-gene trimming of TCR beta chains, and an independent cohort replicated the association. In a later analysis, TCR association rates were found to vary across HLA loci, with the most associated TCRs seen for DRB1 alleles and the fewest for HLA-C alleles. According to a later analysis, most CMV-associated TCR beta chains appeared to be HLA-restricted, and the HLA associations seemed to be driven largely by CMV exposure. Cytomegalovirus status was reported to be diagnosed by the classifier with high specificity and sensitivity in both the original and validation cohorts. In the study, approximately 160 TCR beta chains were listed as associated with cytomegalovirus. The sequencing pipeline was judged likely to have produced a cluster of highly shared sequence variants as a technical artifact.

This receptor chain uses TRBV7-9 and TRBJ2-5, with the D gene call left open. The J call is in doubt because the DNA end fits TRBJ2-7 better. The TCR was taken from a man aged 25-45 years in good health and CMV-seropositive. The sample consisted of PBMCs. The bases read TGTGCCAGCAGCGTCCAGGTTTACGAGCAGTACTTC. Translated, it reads CASSVQVYEQYF.